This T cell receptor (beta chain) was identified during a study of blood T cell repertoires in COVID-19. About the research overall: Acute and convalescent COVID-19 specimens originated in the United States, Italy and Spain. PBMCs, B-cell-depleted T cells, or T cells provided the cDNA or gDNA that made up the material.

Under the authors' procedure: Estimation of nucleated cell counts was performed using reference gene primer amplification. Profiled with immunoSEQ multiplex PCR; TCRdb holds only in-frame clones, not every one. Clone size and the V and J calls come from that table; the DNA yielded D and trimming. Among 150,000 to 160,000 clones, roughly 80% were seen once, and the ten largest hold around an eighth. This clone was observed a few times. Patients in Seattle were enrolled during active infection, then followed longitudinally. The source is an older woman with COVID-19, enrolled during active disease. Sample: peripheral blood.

The CDR3 DNA sequence: TGTGCCAGCACCCAAGGAGGGGTCTATGGCTACACCTTC. Residues: CASTQGGVYGYTF. This chain joins TRBV28 and TRBJ1-2, with TRBD1 as a possible D gene (5 bases). The V gene's germline CDR1 is MDHEN and CDR2 SYDVKM. CDR3 size: 13 residues. The V end was cut by 7 bases, the J end by 4 bases, with 13 bases between.